These T cell receptor beta chains were read from a single sample in a study of low-dose radiotherapy and immunotherapy resistance in tumors. One entry per CDR3 protein, called by TCRdb with MiXCR from the reads. The data contain approximately 100,000 distinct CDR3 sequences, less than 25% of them singletons. Source: PBMCs, taken after low-dose radiotherapy plus immunotherapy. The receptors originated from a male donor with prostate cancer. CDR3s include the opening cysteine and the closing phenylalanine or tryptophan. A D gene is named only where the DNA matches it firmly. Clone sizes are given selectively: once, few, many, or a class where the clone is expanded.

abundance: once; j_gene: TRBJ2-3; v_gene: TRBV5-1; len: 16; d_gene: TRBD2; CDR3aa: CASRGLAGTITDTQYF; CDR3nt: TGCGCCAGCAGAGGACTAGCGGGGACAATAACAGATACGCAGTATTTT
abundance: many; j_gene: TRBJ2-2; v_gene: TRBV11-2; len: 17; d_gene: TRBD2; CDR3aa: CASSQSGGAANTGELFF; CDR3nt: TGTGCCAGCAGCCAAAGCGGGGGGGCCGCGAACACCGGGGAGCTGTTTTTT
abundance: .; j_gene: TRBJ2-1; v_gene: TRBV5-1; len: 12; d_gene: .; CDR3aa: CASSVQGREQFF; CDR3nt: TGCGCCAGCAGCGTACAGGGCCGGGAGCAGTTCTTC
abundance: many; j_gene: TRBJ1-2; v_gene: TRBV5-4; len: 15; d_gene: .; CDR3aa: CASSSPRDTNYGYTF; CDR3nt: TGTGCCAGCAGCTCCCCTAGGGATACTAACTATGGCTACACCTTC
abundance: .; j_gene: TRBJ2-5; v_gene: TRBV28; len: 14; d_gene: .; CDR3aa: CASSLDIRQETQYF; CDR3nt: TGTGCCAGCAGTCTGGACATTCGACAAGAGACCCAGTACTTC
abundance: .; j_gene: TRBJ2-3; v_gene: TRBV9; len: 16; d_gene: TRBD2; CDR3aa: CASSVELAGGPDTQYF; CDR3nt: TGTGCCAGCAGCGTAGAACTAGCGGGGGGGCCAGATACGCAGTATTTT
abundance: .; j_gene: TRBJ2-2; v_gene: TRBV2; len: 15; d_gene: TRBD1; CDR3aa: CASRLEGGLTGELFF; CDR3nt: TGTGCCAGCAGGCTGGAAGGGGGCCTCACCGGGGAGCTGTTTTTT
abundance: many; j_gene: TRBJ2-5; v_gene: TRBV3-1; len: 13; d_gene: .; CDR3aa: CASSQGAEETQYF; CDR3nt: TGTGCCAGCAGCCAAGGGGCGGAAGAGACCCAGTACTTC
abundance: many; j_gene: TRBJ2-1; v_gene: TRBV29-1; len: 14; d_gene: TRBD1; CDR3aa: CSARTGTGHNEQFF; CDR3nt: TGCAGCGCCCGAACCGGGACAGGGCACAATGAGCAGTTCTTC
abundance: many; j_gene: TRBJ2-6; v_gene: TRBV7-2; len: 13; d_gene: .; CDR3aa: CASTLGGANVLTF; CDR3nt: TGTGCCAGCACCTTGGGGGGGGCCAACGTCCTGACTTTC
abundance: .; j_gene: TRBJ2-5; v_gene: TRBV7-8; len: 12; d_gene: .; CDR3aa: CASSLMTSHNYF; CDR3nt: TGTGCCAGCAGCTTAATGACCTCGCATAACTACTTC
abundance: .; j_gene: TRBJ1-5; v_gene: TRBV6-2/TRBV6-3; len: 12; d_gene: .; CDR3aa: CASRKGAQPQHF; CDR3nt: TGTGCCAGCAGAAAAGGGGCTCAGCCCCAGCATTTT
abundance: .; j_gene: TRBJ2-1; v_gene: TRBV5-1; len: 16; d_gene: TRBD2; CDR3aa: CASSASGTSSYNEQFF; CDR3nt: TGCGCCAGCAGCGCCTCCGGGACTAGCAGCTACAATGAGCAGTTCTTC
abundance: many; j_gene: TRBJ1-1; v_gene: TRBV20-1; len: 13; d_gene: .; CDR3aa: CSARDLGQLRAFF; CDR3nt: TGCAGTGCTAGAGACCTCGGACAGTTGAGGGCTTTCTTT
abundance: many; j_gene: TRBJ2-7; v_gene: TRBV11-1; len: 12; d_gene: .; CDR3aa: CASSSGQYEQYF; CDR3nt: TGTGCCAGCAGCTCTGGACAGTACGAGCAGTACTTC
abundance: many; j_gene: TRBJ1-1; v_gene: TRBV7-2; len: 13; d_gene: .; CDR3aa: CASSFDLNTEAFF; CDR3nt: TGTGCCAGCAGCTTCGACTTGAACACTGAAGCTTTCTTT
abundance: many; j_gene: TRBJ1-5; v_gene: TRBV21-1; len: 16; d_gene: .; CDR3aa: CASSIFRTAQDQPQHF; CDR3nt: TGTGCCAGCAGCATATTTAGGACAGCCCAGGATCAGCCCCAGCATTTT
abundance: many; j_gene: TRBJ2-1; v_gene: TRBV9; len: 14; d_gene: TRBD2; CDR3aa: CASSPGLADNEQFF; CDR3nt: TGTGCCAGCAGTCCGGGACTAGCGGATAATGAGCAGTTCTTC
abundance: many; j_gene: TRBJ2-1; v_gene: TRBV12-3/TRBV12-4; len: 15; d_gene: TRBD2; CDR3aa: CASSLIAGGDGEQFF; CDR3nt: TGTGCCAGCAGTTTAATAGCGGGGGGGGACGGTGAGCAGTTCTTC
abundance: many; j_gene: TRBJ1-2; v_gene: TRBV5-5; len: 16; d_gene: TRBD1; CDR3aa: CASSPGTGGLGYGYTF; CDR3nt: TGTGCCAGCAGCCCCGGGACAGGGGGATTGGGGTATGGCTACACCTTC
abundance: many; j_gene: TRBJ2-3; v_gene: TRBV4-1; len: 14; d_gene: TRBD2; CDR3aa: CASSQLAGVDTQYF; CDR3nt: TGCGCCAGCAGCCAACTAGCGGGGGTAGATACGCAGTATTTT
abundance: many; j_gene: TRBJ1-1; v_gene: TRBV5-4; len: 16; d_gene: .; CDR3aa: CASSPIAVGSNTEAFF; CDR3nt: TGTGCCAGCAGCCCCATAGCCGTGGGGTCGAACACTGAAGCTTTCTTT
abundance: many; j_gene: TRBJ1-4; v_gene: TRBV6-5; len: 15; d_gene: .; CDR3aa: CASSYTQPTNEKLFF; CDR3nt: TGTGCCAGCAGTTACACACAGCCGACTAATGAAAAACTGTTTTTT
abundance: many; j_gene: TRBJ1-5; v_gene: TRBV19; len: 13; d_gene: .; CDR3aa: CASSEAANQPQHF; CDR3nt: TGTGCCAGTAGTGAGGCAGCAAATCAGCCCCAGCATTTT
abundance: .; j_gene: TRBJ1-1; v_gene: TRBV6-6; len: 18; d_gene: TRBD1; CDR3aa: CASSYGQGEMSVNPEAFF; CDR3nt: TGTGCCAGCAGTTACGGGCAGGGGGAGATGTCGGTGAACCCTGAAGCTTTCTTT
abundance: many; j_gene: TRBJ2-1; v_gene: TRBV29-1; len: 15; d_gene: .; CDR3aa: CSVEDPRHAYNEQFF; CDR3nt: TGCAGCGTTGAAGATCCGAGACACGCATACAATGAGCAGTTCTTC
abundance: many; j_gene: TRBJ2-2; v_gene: TRBV9; len: 15; d_gene: TRBD1; CDR3aa: CASQGTGGDTGELFF; CDR3nt: TGTGCCAGCCAGGGTACAGGGGGTGACACCGGGGAGCTGTTTTTT
abundance: .; j_gene: TRBJ1-5; v_gene: TRBV3-1; len: 14; d_gene: .; CDR3aa: CASSQAGPCQPQHF; CDR3nt: TGTGCCAGCAGCCAGGCAGGGCCTTGTCAGCCCCAGCATTTT
abundance: many; j_gene: TRBJ2-3; v_gene: TRBV5-1; len: 15; d_gene: .; CDR3aa: CASRRGPTYTDTQYF; CDR3nt: TGCGCCAGCAGAAGAGGACCTACCTACACAGATACGCAGTATTTT
abundance: many; j_gene: TRBJ2-3; v_gene: TRBV6-5; len: 17; d_gene: .; CDR3aa: CASSYGGPRGVADTQYF; CDR3nt: TGTGCCAGCAGTTACGGGGGGCCCCGTGGTGTGGCAGATACGCAGTATTTT